The 8 T cell receptor beta chains listed next were all sequenced from one sample in a study of CD8+CD57+ T cells in acquired aplastic anemia. The use of genomic DNA as template underpinned the TCR beta VDJ and CDR3 profiling. TCRdb reprocessed the reads via MiXCR and lists one record per CDR3 protein. The sample lists 80,000 or so distinct CDR3 sequences, 40% to 55% occurring once. Sequenced: sorted CD4+, CD8+, or CD8+CD57+ T cells (not recorded which) from PBMCs. These receptors were collected from a human donor in good health, serving as a control.

This clonotype was seen ten or more times. This chain connects TRBV27 to TRBJ2-7, with 8 bases lining up with TRBD2. Germline V gene lookup returns CDR1 MNHEY and CDR2 SMNVEV (reference sequence). This CDR3 spans 15 amino acids. V shed 3 bases, J shed 2 bases, and the junction held 6 bases outside the gene matches. This chain's CDR3 is CASSLSAGATYEQYF. DNA of the CDR3: TGTGCCAGCAGTTTGTCAGCGGGGGCAACCTACGAGCAGTACTTC.

This clonotype was counted a few times. The chain joins TRBV5-4 to TRBJ1-2; TRBD1 might be the D (5 bases). The CDR3 runs to 15 residues. Germline V gene data show CDR1 as SGHNT and CDR2 as YYREEE (reference sequence). The germline V and J ends were trimmed by 0 bases and 4 bases, with 13 bases remaining between them. CDR3 amino acids: CASSLDPAGTYGYTF. The CDR3 DNA reads TGTGCCAGCAGCTTGGATCCTGCAGGGACCTATGGCTACACCTTC.

This clonotype was counted ten times or more. The CDR3 sequence: CATSDYGGELFF. CDR3 nucleotides: TGTGCCACCAGTGATTACGGCGGGGAGCTGTTTTTT. The chain links TRBV24-1 to TRBJ2-2, with D hard to call. The V and J ends lost 2 bases and 7 bases respectively, with 4 bases between them. In germline, CDR1 is KGHDR, CDR2 SFDVKD. There are 12 residues in the CDR3.

As to this clonotype: A much larger clone is a single base away; this may be a read error. The CDR3 here is CSAREAGFTGTQYF. The CDR3 DNA sequence: TGCAGTGCTAGAGAGGCGGGATTCACAGGTACGCAGTATTTT. V gene TRBV20-1 combines with J gene TRBJ2-3, with D possibly TRBD2 on 6 matching bases. The CDR3 covers 14 residues. Germline V gene lookup returns CDR1 DFQATT and CDR2 SNEGSKA (reference sequence).

This clonotype showed up many times. The V and J genes are TRBV10-1 and TRBJ2-1, with D maybe TRBD1 (6 bases). Germline V lookup: CDR1 WNHNN, CDR2 SYGVQD (reference sequence). This CDR3 contains 17 residues. Trimming stripped 2 bases from V and 0 bases from J, with 14 bases between. CDR3 residues: CASSEPGHQSSYNEQFF. The CDR3 DNA reads TGCGCCAGCAGTGAGCCGGGACACCAAAGCTCCTACAATGAGCAGTTCTTC.

The chain couples TRBV20-1 to TRBJ1-5; D is undetermined. The CDR3 contains 13 residues. V was clipped by 7 bases and J by 0 bases, with 10 bases between them. The germline V gene has CDR1 DFQATT and CDR2 SNEGSKA (reference sequence). The CDR3 reads CSGEPYSNQPQHF. The CDR3 nucleotides read TGCAGTGGCGAACCCTATAGCAATCAGCCCCAGCATTTT.

J is TRBJ1-5 and V is TRBV24-1; possible D gene TRBD1, 5 bases. This CDR3 has 16 amino acids. V lost 5 bases, J lost 1 base, and 14 bases lay in between. Germline V gene lookup returns CDR1 KGHDR and CDR2 SFDVKD. The CDR3 spells CATSATGQGSNQPQHF. The CDR3 DNA follows: TGTGCCACCAGTGCGACCGGGCAGGGAAGCAATCAGCCCCAGCATTTT.

This clonotype was observed at least ten times. CDR3 coding DNA: TGTGCCAGCAGTCCGACCGAGGCGGCTAACTATGGCTACACCTTC. Its translation: CASSPTEAANYGYTF. The genes are TRBV2 and TRBJ1-2; D unclear. CDR1 is SNHLY and CDR2 is FYNNEI in the germline V gene. CDR3 length equals 15 residues. Trimming removed 5 bases at V and 0 bases at J, with 13 bases between.